This TCR beta chain was identified during a study of HIV-infected patients and healthy controls. Trimming shortened V by 3 bases and J by 1 base, and 10 bases separated the two germline ends. The CDR3 contains 14 residues. Germline V gene sequence: CDR1 ENHRY, CDR2 SYGVKD. TCRdb re-derived calls from the 5' RACE reads in MiXCR, one entry per CDR3 protein. The table shows fewer than 20,000 distinct CDR3 sequences, with roughly a fifth occurring only once. The chain employs TRBV10-3 and TRBJ2-7; D may correspond to TRBD1 or TRBD2 (5 bases each). Sequencing was carried out using CD8+ T cells from blood. The sequence derives from a human donor in good health. The CDR3 nucleotides read TGTGCCATCAGTGAAATGGGGGAATCCTACGAGCAGTACTTC. Protein product: CAISEMGESYEQYF.